This T cell receptor (beta chain) appears in the sequencing data of a study of PD-L1 blockade in urothelial cancer. Study-wide background: Blood analyses occurred 3 weeks (second dose) and 6 weeks post treatment start. Blood samples had a median of around 140,000 T cells, 75,000 to 90,000 unique TCRs, and clonality 0.07 to 0.08.

Germline-derived CDR1 and CDR2 are MNHEY and SMNVEV (reference sequence). CDR3 length: 15 residues. Trimming at V came to 2 bases and at J to 1 base, leaving 3 bases not matched to a gene. Assay: immunoSEQ multiplex PCR; the TCRdb copy retains only in-frame clones and omits some. The data show just under 45,000 clones, 80% to 90% seen once. Time point here: peripheral blood 6 weeks after treatment start. Patients' cancers were locally advanced or metastatic urothelial carcinomas. This chain links TRBV27 with TRBJ2-3; 7 bases map to TRBD1. The sequencing used PBMCs, collected around atezolizumab (anti-PD-L1) treatment. This sequence was found in a man between 60 and 75 years old with urothelial cancer. The DNA for the CDR3 is TGTGCCAGCAGTTTAGAGGGGGCCGGCACAGATACGCAGTATTTT. This translates into CASSLEGAGTDTQYF.